The 20 T cell receptor beta chains given below trace back to one sample, sequenced in a study of T-cell memory formation after mild COVID-19 (dated by TCRdb to the early 2020s). The library was built by means of 5' RACE. These reads were obtained on an Illumina NovaSeq 6000. TCRdb itself trimmed the public reads at Q25 with fastp, ran MiXCR and retained productive beta chains. Each CDR3 protein gets just one entry, which takes the most common genes and DNA from the rows behind it. Recorded for this sample are approximately 290,000 distinct CDR3 sequences; approximately 16% of them occurred a single time. The ten largest clones represent more than 20% of the sample. The source material was PBMCs or a T cell subset sorted from them (not recorded which). The receptor source for this set is a man younger than 30 who had mild COVID-19 (a few samples of this study predate the infection). The sample titles of this study are shuffled in the database, so cell type and time point are left out; the donor was told from shared clones.

The CDR3 DNA reads as TGCGCCAGCAGAACCGGGACAGGATTCTACGAGCAGTACTTC. This gives the protein CASRTGTGFYEQYF. The chain carries TRBV5-1 and TRBJ2-7; TRBD1 matches at 8 bases. The V segment lost 5 bases and the J segment 3 bases; nucleotides outside the gene matches: 7. Germline V CDR1 and CDR2: SGHRS, YFSETQ. The CDR3 contains 14 residues.

This clonotype was detected a few times. The J gene is TRBJ1-6, the V gene TRBV30; D is ambiguous. This CDR3 comprises 13 residues. Germline V lookup: CDR1 GTSNPN, CDR2 SVGIG (reference sequence). Trimming removed 3 bases from V and 15 bases from J, with 18 bases in between. CDR3 residues: CAWRTPGWALLHF. The CDR3 DNA reads TGTGCCTGGAGGACCCCGGGCTGGGCGCTCCTCCACTTT.

This clonotype has at least ten counts. CDR3 sequence: CASRLTDTGELFF. The CDR3 DNA sequence: TGCGCCAGCAGGCTAACAGACACCGGGGAGCTGTTTTTT. The gene calls are TRBV5-1 and TRBJ2-2; D is undetermined. Germline CDR1 SGHRS, CDR2 YFSETQ. With 5 bases removed from V and 3 bases from J, the gap between germline ends came to 8 bases. CDR3 size: 13 residues.

A single count supports this clonotype. The CDR3 sequence: CSASFPESRTRDSPLHF. As DNA, the CDR3 is TGCAGTGCTAGTTTTCCGGAGAGTAGAACCCGAGATTCACCCCTCCACTTT. The rearrangement uses TRBV20-1 and TRBJ1-6; D unclear. V was clipped by 3 bases and J by 8 bases, with 23 bases between them. Germline V gene lookup returns CDR1 DFQATT and CDR2 SNEGSKA (reference sequence). The CDR3 extends over 17 amino acids.

V and J are TRBV4-2 and TRBJ2-7; a possible D gene is TRBD2 (5 bases). This CDR3 comprises 14 residues. V shed 0 bases and J shed 5 bases, with 11 bases lying between them. Germline-derived CDR1 and CDR2 are LGHNA and YNFKEQ. The DNA of the CDR3 is TGTGCCAGCAGCCAAGACGGGTTGAGGGACGAGCAGTACTTC. Translation: CASSQDGLRDEQYF.

The rearrangement joins TRBV12-3 or TRBV12-4 to TRBJ1-5; D not certain. The V gene lost 6 bases and the J gene lost 1 base, with 7 bases spanning the gap. This CDR3 contains 13 residues. Written as DNA, the CDR3 is TGTGCCAGCAGCCACAACAGCAATCAGCCCCAGCATTTT. Residues: CASSHNSNQPQHF.

The chain couples TRBV2 to TRBJ2-1; 16 bases agree with TRBD2. Germline CDR1 reads SNHLY; CDR2 reads FYNNEI. The V segment lost 7 bases and the J segment 10 bases; nucleotides outside the gene matches: 19. The CDR3 is made up of 19 amino acids. CDR3 in DNA: TGTGCCAGCAAGATACCGGGACTAGCGGGGGGGCGGATGGTCGGAGAGCAGTTCTTC. Protein product: CASKIPGLAGGRMVGEQFF.

The rearrangement links TRBV5-1 to TRBJ1-5; TRBD1 matches 7 bases. With 0 bases clipped from V and 4 bases from J, the junction kept 4 bases outside the gene matches. The CDR3 has 15 residues. The germline gives CDR1 SGHRS, CDR2 YFSETQ. For the CDR3, the DNA is TGCGCCAGCAGCTTGGAGGCAGGGGGAAATCAGCCCCAGCATTTT. Translation: CASSLEAGGNQPQHF.

This clonotype was observed many times. Germline is not matched at one junction end, which may reflect a read error. The rearrangement joins TRBV7-4 to TRBJ1-2; D unresolved. This CDR3 is built from 14 residues. Per the germline V gene, CDR1 is SGHVT and CDR2 is SQSDAQ. CDR3 sequence reads: CASILGGYSPDYTF. CDR3 DNA sequence: TGTGCCAGCATCTTAGGCGGCTACTCCCCCGACTACACCTTC.

CDR3 in DNA: TGTGCCAGCAGCTTAGTAGTCGACTTCGGCTCTGGAAACACCATATATTTT. Protein sequence: CASSLVVDFGSGNTIYF. The V call is TRBV7-9, the J call TRBJ1-3; D gene ambiguous. The V end lost 1 base, the J end lost 0 bases, and 13 bases lay between the germline ends. The CDR3 runs 17 residues. CDR1 is SEHNR, CDR2 FQNEAQ, per germline (reference sequence).

This clonotype was observed a handful of times. The genes are TRBV5-5 and TRBJ2-5; TRBD1 aligns across 8 bases. Germline values: CDR1 SGHKS, CDR2 YYEKEE (reference sequence). The junction had 13 bases not matched to a gene; V was cut back by 4 bases and J by 5 bases. The CDR3 has 16 residues. CDR3 nucleotide sequence: TGTGCCAGCAGCCCTGACCCTGGCAGGGGGCTTGAGACCCAGTACTTC. It translates to CASSPDPGRGLETQYF.

The V gene is TRBV20-1, the J gene TRBJ2-1; no clear D gene. Per the germline V gene, CDR1 is DFQATT and CDR2 is SNEGSKA (reference sequence). The CDR3 has 11 amino acids. Trimming removed 3 bases from V and 7 bases from J, with 7 bases in between. CDR3 DNA: TGCAGTGCTAGTGGGCGGAATGAGCAGTTCTTC. Its translation is CSASGRNEQFF.

This clonotype was seen ten or more times. This chain links TRBV12-3 or TRBV12-4 with TRBJ1-2; 9 bases map to TRBD1. V gave up 5 bases and J gave up 7 bases; unmatched junction bases: 2. The CDR3 is 12 residues long. The CDR3, as DNA: TGTGCCAGCAGTACAGGGGGCTCTGGCTACACCTTC. It encodes CASSTGGSGYTF.

This clonotype was observed a few times. The V and J genes are TRBV11-2 and TRBJ2-3; D gene unclear. The germline V gene has CDR1 SGHAT and CDR2 FQNNGV. The V gene lost 5 bases and the J gene lost 6 bases, with 6 bases spanning the gap. The CDR3 has 11 amino acids. Written as DNA, the CDR3 is TGTGCCAGCAGCCGGTATGATACGCAGTATTTT. It encodes CASSRYDTQYF.

The chain uses TRBV7-3 and TRBJ2-7; possible D gene TRBD1, 6 bases. This CDR3 comprises 17 residues. Trimming removed 5 bases at V and 0 bases at J, with 20 bases between. Looked up from germline, CDR1 is SGHTA and CDR2 is FQGTGA. As DNA, the CDR3 is TGTGCCAGCAGCGTGACTCCACAGGGCGCGGACTCCTACGAGCAGTACTTC. It specifies CASSVTPQGADSYEQYF.

V and J are TRBV11-2 and TRBJ2-1, with D possibly TRBD1 on 5 matching bases. Trimming took off 4 bases at V and 8 bases at J, with 18 bases between the two ends. The CDR3 spans 15 residues. Germline-derived CDR1 and CDR2 are SGHAT and FQNNGV. The CDR3 spells CASSYLPQGGDEQFF. The CDR3 nucleotides are TGTGCCAGCAGCTACCTCCCTCAGGGTGGCGATGAGCAGTTCTTC.

This clonotype occurred a few times. The genes are TRBV20-1 and TRBJ2-3; D call uncertain. This CDR3 spans 15 amino acids. Trimming took off 0 bases at V and 0 bases at J, with 10 bases between the two ends. Germline V gene data show CDR1 as DFQATT and CDR2 as SNEGSKA (reference sequence). This chain's CDR3 is CSARDGDFSTDTQYF. As DNA, the CDR3 is TGCAGTGCTAGAGACGGTGACTTTAGCACAGATACGCAGTATTTT.

This clonotype was counted between two and nine times. The V gene is TRBV5-1, the J gene TRBJ1-1; D unresolved. V lost 1 base and J lost 3, with 13 bases in between. The CDR3 has 15 amino acids. Germline V gene lookup returns CDR1 SGHRS and CDR2 YFSETQ. CDR3 nucleotide sequence: TGCGCCAGCAGCTTGTCCGGGAATTGGGACACTGAAGCTTTCTTT. Its translation is CASSLSGNWDTEAFF.

The rearrangement joins TRBV20-1 to TRBJ2-2, with no clear D. Germline V gives CDR1 DFQATT, CDR2 SNEGSKA (reference sequence). Between the trimmed V and J ends, which lost 3 bases and 0 bases, there was a span of 5 bases. This CDR3 region has 13 residues. This CDR3 reads CSARRSNTGELFF. CDR3 nucleotide sequence: TGCAGTGCTAGGCGGTCGAACACCGGGGAGCTGTTTTTT.

The chain uses TRBV4-2 and TRBJ2-2; D remains unclear. This CDR3 is 15 amino acids long. V lost 2 bases and J lost 0, with 7 bases in between. Germline V lookup: CDR1 LGHNA, CDR2 YNFKEQ. The CDR3, as DNA: TGTGCCAGCAGCCAACGCGACTCGAACACCGGGGAGCTGTTTTTT. Amino acids: CASSQRDSNTGELFF.